This is a list of T cell receptor beta chains from one sample in a study of blood T cell repertoires in COVID-19. The assay was immunoSEQ multiplex PCR, and TCRdb's table has in-frame clones only and misses some. The sample lists about 340,000 clones, about 93% occurring once. What was sequenced was peripheral blood. These TCRs come from a woman aged 18-35 years who had recovered from COVID-19. Each CDR3 is given with its conserved first and last residue. The order of the fields is D gene, V gene, J gene, CDR3 DNA, CDR3 protein. The D gene is left open where the match is weak.

TRBD2,TRBV5-1,TRBJ2-2,TGCGCCAGCAGCCCTCGCGGACTAGCGGGAGGGCCCTCCTTTAAGAACACCGGGGAGCTGTTTTTT,CASSPRGLAGGPSFKNTGELFF
TRBD2,TRBV24-1,TRBJ2-5,TGTGCCACCAGTGGGGGACTAGCGTCCGGGACCCAGTACTTC,CATSGGLASGTQYF
TRBD2,TRBV9,TRBJ2-3,TGTGCCAGCAGCTCAGGACTAGCGGGCACAGATACGCAGTATTTT,CASSSGLAGTDTQYF
TRBD2,TRBV5-6,TRBJ2-3,TGTGCCAGCAGCTTCTTACGGGGGGCAGATACGCAGTATTTT,CASSFLRGADTQYF
TRBD1,TRBV24-1,TRBJ1-2,TGTGCCACCAGTGGGGGGACAGGGAGTCCGGAAAACTATGGCTACACCTTC,CATSGGTGSPENYGYTF
TRBD1,TRBV10-3,TRBJ1-1,TGTGCCATCAGAGGGACAGAAAACACTGAAGCTTTCTTT,CAIRGTENTEAFF
TRBD2,TRBV9,TRBJ2-2,TGTGCCAGCAGCGTTAGCGGGAGGGGGGCCGGGGAGCTGTTTTTT,CASSVSGRGAGELFF
TRBD2,TRBV29-1,TRBJ2-1,TGCAGCGTTAGTTTGTGGGAGGGAGGGCCCCCCTACAATGAGCAGTTCTTC,CSVSLWEGGPPYNEQFF
TRBD2,TRBV19,TRBJ2-5,TGTGCCAGTAGTTCCAACGCCGGGGGGAGGAAGACCCAGTACTTC,CASSSNAGGRKTQYF
.,TRBV4-3,TRBJ2-3,TGCGCCAGCAGCCCCGTGGGCGCCCGTAGCACAGATACGCAGTATTTT,CASSPVGARSTDTQYF